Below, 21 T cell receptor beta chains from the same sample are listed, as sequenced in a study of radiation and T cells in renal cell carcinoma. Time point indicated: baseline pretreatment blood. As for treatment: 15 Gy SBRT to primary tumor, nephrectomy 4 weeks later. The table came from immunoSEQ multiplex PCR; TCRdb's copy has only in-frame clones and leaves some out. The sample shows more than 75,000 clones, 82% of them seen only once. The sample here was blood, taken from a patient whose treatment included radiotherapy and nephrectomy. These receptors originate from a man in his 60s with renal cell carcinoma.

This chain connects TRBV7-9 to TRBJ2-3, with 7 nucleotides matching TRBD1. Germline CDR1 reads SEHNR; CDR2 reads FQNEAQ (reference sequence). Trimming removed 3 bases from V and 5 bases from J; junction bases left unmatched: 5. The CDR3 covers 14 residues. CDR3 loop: CASSLRQGIDTQYF. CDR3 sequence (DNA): TGTGCCAGCAGCTTGAGACAGGGCATAGATACGCAGTATTTT.

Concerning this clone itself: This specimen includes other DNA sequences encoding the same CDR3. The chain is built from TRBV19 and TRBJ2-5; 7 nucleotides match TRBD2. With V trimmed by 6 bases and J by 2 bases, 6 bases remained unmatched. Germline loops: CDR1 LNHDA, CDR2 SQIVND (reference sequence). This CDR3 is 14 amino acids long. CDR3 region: CASSIPGLQETQYF. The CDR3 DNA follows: TGTGCCAGTAGCATCCCGGGACTACAAGAGACCCAGTACTTC.

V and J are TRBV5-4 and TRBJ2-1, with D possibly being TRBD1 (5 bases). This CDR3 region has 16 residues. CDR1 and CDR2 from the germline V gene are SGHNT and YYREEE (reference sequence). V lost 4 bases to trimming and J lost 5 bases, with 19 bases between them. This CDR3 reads CASSKARVGVDNEQFF. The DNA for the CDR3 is TGTGCCAGCAGCAAGGCCAGGGTGGGTGTTGACAATGAGCAGTTCTTC.

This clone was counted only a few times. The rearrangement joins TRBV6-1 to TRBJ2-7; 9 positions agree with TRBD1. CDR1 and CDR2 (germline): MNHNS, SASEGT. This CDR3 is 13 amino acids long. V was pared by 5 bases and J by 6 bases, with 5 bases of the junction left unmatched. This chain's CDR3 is CASSIPGQGEQYF. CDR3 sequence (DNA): TGTGCCAGCAGTATTCCGGGACAGGGCGAGCAGTACTTC.

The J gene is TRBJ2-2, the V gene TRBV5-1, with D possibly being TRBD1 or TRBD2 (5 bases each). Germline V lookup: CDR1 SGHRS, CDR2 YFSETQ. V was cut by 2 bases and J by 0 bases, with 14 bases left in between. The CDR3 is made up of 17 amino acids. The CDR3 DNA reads TGCGCCAGCAGCTTTAGGGGTGTGGGGGCGAACACCGGGGAGCTGTTTTTT. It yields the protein CASSFRGVGANTGELFF.

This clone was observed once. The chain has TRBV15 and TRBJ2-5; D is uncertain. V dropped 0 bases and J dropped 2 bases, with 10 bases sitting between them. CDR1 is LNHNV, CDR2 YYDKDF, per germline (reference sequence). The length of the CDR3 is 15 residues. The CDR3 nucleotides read TGTGCCACCAGCAGAGACCGTCCGGCGCAAGAGACCCAGTACTTC. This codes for CATSRDRPAQETQYF.

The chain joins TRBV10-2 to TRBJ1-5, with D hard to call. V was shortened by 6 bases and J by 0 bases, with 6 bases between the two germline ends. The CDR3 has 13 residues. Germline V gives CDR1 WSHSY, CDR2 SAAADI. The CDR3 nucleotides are TGCGCCAGCAGGCTGAATAGCAATCAGCCCCAGCATTTT. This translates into CASRLNSNQPQHF.

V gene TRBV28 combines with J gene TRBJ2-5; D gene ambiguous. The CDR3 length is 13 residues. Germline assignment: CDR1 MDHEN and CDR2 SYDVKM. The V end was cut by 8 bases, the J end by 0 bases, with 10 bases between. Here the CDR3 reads CASGIPYQETQYF. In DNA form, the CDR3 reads TGTGCCAGCGGGATTCCGTACCAAGAGACCCAGTACTTC. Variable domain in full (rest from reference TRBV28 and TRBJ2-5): DVKVTQSSRYLVKRTGEKVFLECVQDMDHENMFWYRQDPGLGLRLIYFSYDVKMKEKGDIPEGYSVSREKKERFSLILESASTNQTSMYLCASGIPYQETQYFGPGTRLLVL.

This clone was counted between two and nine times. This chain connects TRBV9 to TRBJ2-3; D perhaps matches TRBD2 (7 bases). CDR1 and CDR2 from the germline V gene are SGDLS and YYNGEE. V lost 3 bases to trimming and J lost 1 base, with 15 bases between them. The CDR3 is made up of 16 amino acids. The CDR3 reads CASSARAGAGTDTQYF. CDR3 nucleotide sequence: TGTGCCAGCAGCGCGCGGGCGGGGGCCGGCACAGATACGCAGTATTTT.

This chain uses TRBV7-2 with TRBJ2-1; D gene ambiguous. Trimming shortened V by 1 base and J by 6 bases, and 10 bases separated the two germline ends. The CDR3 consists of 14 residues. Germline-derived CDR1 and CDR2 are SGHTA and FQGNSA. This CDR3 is CASSLVAGPNEQFF. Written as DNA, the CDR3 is TGTGCCAGCAGCTTAGTTGCCGGTCCCAATGAGCAGTTCTTC.

CDR3 amino acids: CATVSSGYEQYF. The CDR3 DNA reads as TGCGCCACCGTAAGTTCAGGCTACGAGCAGTACTTC. V usage is TRBV5-1 and J usage is TRBJ2-7; D unresolved. Germline CDR1 reads SGHRS; CDR2 reads YFSETQ. V lost 9 bases and J lost 3, with 13 bases in between. The CDR3 spans 12 residues.

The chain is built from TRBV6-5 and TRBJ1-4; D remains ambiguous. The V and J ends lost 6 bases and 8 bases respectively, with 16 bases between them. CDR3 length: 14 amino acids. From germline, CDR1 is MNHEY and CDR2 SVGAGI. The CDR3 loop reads CASSPRGGREKLFF. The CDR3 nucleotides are TGTGCCAGCAGCCCCCGGGGAGGTCGAGAAAAACTGTTTTTT.

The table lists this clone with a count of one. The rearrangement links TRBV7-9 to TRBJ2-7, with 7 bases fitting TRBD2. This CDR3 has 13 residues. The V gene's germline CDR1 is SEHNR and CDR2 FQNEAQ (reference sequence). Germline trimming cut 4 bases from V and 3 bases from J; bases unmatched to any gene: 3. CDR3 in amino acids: CASSSPGGYEQYF. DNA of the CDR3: TGTGCCAGCAGCTCCCCGGGGGGCTACGAGCAGTACTTC.

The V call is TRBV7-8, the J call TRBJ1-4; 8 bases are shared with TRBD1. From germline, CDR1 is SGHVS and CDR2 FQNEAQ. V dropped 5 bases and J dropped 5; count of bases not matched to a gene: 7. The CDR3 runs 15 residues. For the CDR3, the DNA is TGTGCCAGCAGCCAAGTGAGGGACAGGAATGAAAAACTGTTTTTT. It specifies CASSQVRDRNEKLFF.

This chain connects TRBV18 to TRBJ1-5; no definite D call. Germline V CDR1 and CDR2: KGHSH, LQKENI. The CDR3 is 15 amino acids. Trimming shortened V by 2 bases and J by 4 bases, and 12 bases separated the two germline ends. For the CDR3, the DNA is TGTGCCAGCTCACCAACCACGGGCAAGAATCAGCCCCAGCATTTT. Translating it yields CASSPTTGKNQPQHF.

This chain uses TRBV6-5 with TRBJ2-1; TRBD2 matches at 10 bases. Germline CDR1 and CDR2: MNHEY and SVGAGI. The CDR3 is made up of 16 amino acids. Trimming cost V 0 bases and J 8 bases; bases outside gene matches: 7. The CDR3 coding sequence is TGTGCCAGCAGTTACTCGCCTAGCGGGAGATTCGATGAGCAGTTCTTC. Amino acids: CASSYSPSGRFDEQFF.

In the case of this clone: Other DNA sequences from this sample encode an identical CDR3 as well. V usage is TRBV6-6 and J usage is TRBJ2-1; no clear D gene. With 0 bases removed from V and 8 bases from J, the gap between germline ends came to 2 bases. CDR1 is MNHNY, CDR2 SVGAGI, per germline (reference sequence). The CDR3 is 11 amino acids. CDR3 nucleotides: TGTGCCAGCAGTTACTCGGATGAGCAGTTCTTC. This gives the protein CASSYSDEQFF.

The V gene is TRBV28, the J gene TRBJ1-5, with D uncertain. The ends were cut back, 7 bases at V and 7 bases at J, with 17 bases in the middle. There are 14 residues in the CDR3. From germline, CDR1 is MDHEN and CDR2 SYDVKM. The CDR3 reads CASKNALAGQPQHF. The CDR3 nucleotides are TGTGCCAGCAAAAACGCTTTGGCTGGACAGCCCCAGCATTTT.

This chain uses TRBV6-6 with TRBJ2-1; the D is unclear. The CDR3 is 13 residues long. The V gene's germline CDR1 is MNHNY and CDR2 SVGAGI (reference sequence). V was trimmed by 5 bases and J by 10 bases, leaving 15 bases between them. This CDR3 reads CASSNRPPGEQFF. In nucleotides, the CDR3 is TGTGCCAGCAGTAATAGGCCCCCTGGGGAGCAGTTCTTC.

The CDR3 nucleotides read TGTGCCAGTAGTACTACCGGGACAGGCTATAGCAATCAGCCCCAGCATTTT. As protein: CASSTTGTGYSNQPQHF. This chain uses TRBV19 with TRBJ1-5; 8 bases are shared with TRBD1. Germline values: CDR1 LNHDA, CDR2 SQIVND (reference sequence). V lost 4 bases and J lost 0; bases outside the gene matches: 8. CDR3 length equals 17 residues.

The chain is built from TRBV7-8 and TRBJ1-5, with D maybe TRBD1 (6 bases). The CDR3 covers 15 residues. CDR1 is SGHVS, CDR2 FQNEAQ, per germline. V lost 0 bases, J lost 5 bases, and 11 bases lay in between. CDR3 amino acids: CASSLAATGDQPQHF. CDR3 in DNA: TGTGCCAGCAGCTTAGCGGCGACAGGTGATCAGCCCCAGCATTTT.